This T cell receptor beta chain was found in a study of shared clonotypes between healthy human individuals. On the study more broadly: CD4 naive and CD4 memory each took three plates per donor, while CD8 naive took two and CD8 memory one. Study outcomes and limitations: Clonotype sharing across donors was expected to vary with sequencing depth.

DNA at about 190 ng, about 30,000 T cell genomes, went into sorted-subset replicate PCRs. TCRdb's copy holds only in-frame clones and misses some; the assay was immunoSEQ multiplex PCR. Here the sample spans approximately 350,000 clones, around 67% being singletons. As concerns this clone: Its cognate antigen is unknown.

This CDR3 has 15 amino acids. Germline values: CDR1 MDHEN, CDR2 SYDVKM. Trimming took 8 bases from V and 0 from J, leaving 16 bases between them. The sample taken for sequencing was memory CD4+ T cells sorted from blood. As to subset: CD45RA-negative fraction. V and J are TRBV28 and TRBJ1-1; no clear D. The clonotype originates from a man aged 25 to 45 in good health. Here the CDR3 DNA reads TGTGCCAGCCGGCTCACCTACCGACTGAACACTGAAGCTTTCTTT. It is translated as CASRLTYRLNTEAFF.